Many counts were recorded for the clone carrying this T cell receptor (beta chain). Its specificity is unknown. This sample is part of a study of regulatory T cells in long-lasting Graves disease. About the research overall: New Graves' disease cases had less than 3 months of antithyroid drugs.

Study-wide findings and caveats: Comparison showed that persistent patients shared more public clonotypes (about 2,600) than new patients (966).

Researchers made TCR beta libraries by using iRepertoire HTBI primers and running Arm-PCR on CDR3 regions. TCRdb reprocessed the multiplex PCR reads with MiXCR, giving one entry per CDR3 protein. The sample includes approximately 360,000 distinct CDR3 sequences, roughly 12% seen only once; the top ten take approximately 19%. Time point: newly diagnosed GD, antithyroid drugs for less than 3 months. Researchers made the TCR library from RNA that was extracted from PBMCs. This same sample was also taken into another study, of T cells in Graves' hyperthyroidism and ophthalmopathy.

The sequences come from peripheral blood mononuclear cells (PBMCs), collected at new diagnosis, from a patient treated with antithyroid drugs. The clonotype comes from a woman aged 18-29 years with Graves disease.

The CDR3 reads CASRPGTGGVYEQYF. The CDR3 DNA reads TGTGCCAGCAGACCCGGGACAGGGGGAGTCTACGAGCAGTACTTC. The chain combines TRBV12-3 or TRBV12-4 with TRBJ2-7; the match to TRBD1 covers 11 bases. CDR3 length equals 15 residues. V lost 6 bases, J lost 3 bases, and 7 bases stayed unmatched.